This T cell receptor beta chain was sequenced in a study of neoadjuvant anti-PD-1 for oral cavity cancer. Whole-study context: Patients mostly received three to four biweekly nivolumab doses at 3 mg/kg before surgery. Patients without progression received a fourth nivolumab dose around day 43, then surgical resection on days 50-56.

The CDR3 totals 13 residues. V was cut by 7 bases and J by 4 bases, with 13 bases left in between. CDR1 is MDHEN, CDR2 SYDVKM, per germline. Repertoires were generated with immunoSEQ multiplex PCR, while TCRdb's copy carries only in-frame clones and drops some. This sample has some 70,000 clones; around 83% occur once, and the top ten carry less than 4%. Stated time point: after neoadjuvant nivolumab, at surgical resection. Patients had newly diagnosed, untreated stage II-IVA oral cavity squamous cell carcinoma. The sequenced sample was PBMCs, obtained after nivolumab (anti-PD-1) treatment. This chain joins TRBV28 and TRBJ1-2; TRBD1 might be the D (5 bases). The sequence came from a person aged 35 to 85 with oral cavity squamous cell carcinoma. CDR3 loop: CASTPGVPYGYTF. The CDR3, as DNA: TGTGCCAGCACCCCGGGGGTCCCCTATGGCTACACCTTC.